A selection of T cell receptor beta chains follows, all from one sample in a study of OX40 agonist ivuxolimab in advanced cancers. Sequencing used immunoSEQ multiplex PCR; TCRdb keeps in-frame clones, though not all of them. The table lists about 75,000 clones, 85% to 90% of them singletons. This specimen was CD4+ or CD8+ T cells sorted from blood, taken in a trial of the OX40 agonist ivuxolimab. The receptors shown here come from an adult with an advanced solid tumor such as melanoma, head and neck, liver or kidney cancer. CDR3s include the opening cysteine and the closing phenylalanine or tryptophan. A D gene is named only where the DNA matches it firmly. Clone size is given for some rows only: seen once, a few or many times, or a class if the clone is expanded.

D gene,clone size,J gene,V gene,CDR3 DNA,CDR3 protein
-,-,TRBJ2-3,TRBV27,TGTGCCAGCAGTTTAAATGGTAGATTAAGCACAGATACGCAGTATTTT,CASSLNGRLSTDTQYF
-,-,TRBJ1-5,TRBV28,TGTGCCAGCAGTTTAGACCAGAATCAGCCCCAGCATTTT,CASSLDQNQPQHF
-,-,TRBJ2-2,TRBV13,TGTGCCAGCAGGAAGGCTGGGGCCTCGAACACCGGGGAGCTGTTTTTT,CASRKAGASNTGELFF
-,-,TRBJ2-7,TRBV10-3,TGTGCCATCAGAAAAACTCCTACCTCCTACGAGCAGTACTTC,CAIRKTPTSYEQYF
TRBD1,-,TRBJ1-4,TRBV10-3,TGTGCCATCAAGGGACAGACAGGTGAAAAACTGTTTTTT,CAIKGQTGEKLFF
-,-,TRBJ2-7,TRBV6-5,TGTGCCGGACGGACGGACCACGAGCAGTACTTC,CAGRTDHEQYF
TRBD1,few,TRBJ1-1,TRBV7-6,TGTGCCAGCAGCTTAGATATCCCCTTGACAGGGATGAACACTGAAGCTTTCTTT,CASSLDIPLTGMNTEAFF
TRBD1,-,TRBJ1-1,TRBV7-9,TGTGCCAGCACCTCCGTCGGGACAGGGGTGGATGTTGAAGCTTTCTTT,CASTSVGTGVDVEAFF
TRBD2,-,TRBJ2-3,TRBV28,TGTGCCAGCAGTCCTTGGGCTAGCGGGAGGGCCGCAGATACGCAGTATTTT,CASSPWASGRAADTQYF
-,-,TRBJ2-3,TRBV5-5,TGTGCCAGCAGCTTGCGGGGGGCATCTGATACGCAGTATTTT,CASSLRGASDTQYF
-,-,TRBJ1-1,TRBV12-5,TGTGCTAGTGGTCCGACATTTTACGAAGCTTTCTTT,CASGPTFYEAFF
-,-,TRBJ2-5,TRBV30,TGTGCCTGGAGTGCCGGGAAGAAGGGGCTCCAAGAGACCCAGTACTTC,CAWSAGKKGLQETQYF
TRBD1,-,TRBJ1-5,TRBV18,TGTGCCAGCTCACCAACAGGGGGCGATTACCAGCCCCAGCATTTT,CASSPTGGDYQPQHF
-,-,TRBJ2-2,TRBV10-3,TGTGCCACCCAGTGGACAGCCAACACCGGGGAGCTGTTTTTT,CATQWTANTGELFF
-,-,TRBJ2-3,TRBV7-9,TGTGCCAGCAGCTTTGTGACAGGGCGGGGAGATACGCAGTATTTT,CASSFVTGRGDTQYF
-,-,TRBJ2-3,TRBV2,TGTGCCAGCAGGGCCATAGGAGGTACCATGGATACGCAGTATTTT,CASRAIGGTMDTQYF
-,-,TRBJ2-5,TRBV7-9,TGTGCCAGCAGCTTAGTATCTGAGAAGACCCAGTACTTC,CASSLVSEKTQYF
TRBD1,-,TRBJ1-4,TRBV7-3,TGTGCCAGCAGCCAAACAGGGGACGGTGAAAAACTGTTTTTT,CASSQTGDGEKLFF
-,-,TRBJ1-3,TRBV7-6,TGTGCCAGCAGCCTCCGGCGGCAAGGAAACACCATATATTTT,CASSLRRQGNTIYF
TRBD2,-,TRBJ2-7,TRBV28,TGTGCCAGCAGTACTGACGGGGGGTTCCTCTACGAGCAGTACTTC,CASSTDGGFLYEQYF
TRBD2,-,TRBJ2-1,TRBV10-1,TGCGCCAGCACCGAAGGACTAGCGGGGACTAATGAGCAGTTCTTC,CASTEGLAGTNEQFF
TRBD1,-,TRBJ1-1,TRBV11-2,TGTGCCAGTCTCCCTAGGCCCGGGACAGCGAACACTGAAGCTTTCTTT,CASLPRPGTANTEAFF
-,-,TRBJ1-2,TRBV28,TGTGCCAGAAATATCGGGACTCCATCTCGAAGTGGCTACACCTTC,CARNIGTPSRSGYTF
-,-,TRBJ2-3,TRBV27,TGTGCCAGCAGCGACTATAGCACAGATACGCAGTATTTT,CASSDYSTDTQYF
-,-,TRBJ1-4,TRBV6-6,TGTGCCAGCAGTCGTCGCCGGGAACCTAATGAAAAACTGTTTTTT,CASSRRREPNEKLFF
-,-,TRBJ2-7,TRBV5-5,TGTGCCAGCAGCTCCGGGCTCCTGGGCTACGAGCAGTACTTC,CASSSGLLGYEQYF
-,-,TRBJ1-3,TRBV5-1,TGCGCCAGCAGCTTGGTCCCACGCTCTGGAAACACCATATATTTT,CASSLVPRSGNTIYF
-,-,TRBJ1-1,TRBV18,TGTGCCAGCTCCCCGAACCTTGGGGAAGTCACTGAAGCTTTCTTT,CASSPNLGEVTEAFF
-,-,TRBJ2-7,TRBV11-2,TGTGCCAGCAGTCGCACAGACCCGGGTTCGAGCTCCTACGAGCAGTACTTC,CASSRTDPGSSSYEQYF
-,-,TRBJ2-5,TRBV6-5,TGTGCCAGCAGTTACTCGTCGGGCTCCGGGAAGGGGAGTAACTTC,CASSYSSGSGKGSNF
-,-,TRBJ1-1,TRBV7-3,TGTGCCAGCAGCGAGACAGGCTTGAACACTGAAGCTTTCTTT,CASSETGLNTEAFF
TRBD2,-,TRBJ2-7,TRBV28,TGTGCCAGCAGCCCCCAACTAGCGGGGACCTACGAGCAGTACTTC,CASSPQLAGTYEQYF
-,-,TRBJ1-4,TRBV5-5,TGTGCCAGCAGCAGGAAGGACGGAACAACTAATGAAAAACTGTTTTTT,CASSRKDGTTNEKLFF
-,-,TRBJ2-7,TRBV4-3,TGCGCCAGCAGCCAAGAGAGGGCCCGGAGGGAGCAGTACTTC,CASSQERARREQYF
TRBD2,-,TRBJ2-7,TRBV11-2,TGTGCCAGCAGCAGACAGCGGGGGGTCTACGAGCAGTACTTC,CASSRQRGVYEQYF
-,-,TRBJ2-3,TRBV5-5,TGTGCCAGCAGCTCTGGGATGCACACAGATACGCAGTATTTT,CASSSGMHTDTQYF
-,-,TRBJ2-1,TRBV1,TGCACCAGCAGCCACCCCCGAGGGGGACTAGCGACCTCTGCTGAGCAGTTCTTC,CTSSHPRGGLATSAEQFF
-,-,TRBJ2-1,TRBV2,TGTGCCAGAACCCGGGCCCAGGGAGGCGAGCAGTTCTTC,CARTRAQGGEQFF
-,-,TRBJ1-1,TRBV4-1,TGCGCCAGCAGCGTGGCAGCGAACACTGAAGCTTTCTTT,CASSVAANTEAFF
-,-,TRBJ1-1,TRBV7-2,TGTGCCAGCAGCTTAGGCGGGGGCCGGGCTTTCTTT,CASSLGGGRAFF
-,-,TRBJ2-7,TRBV6-5,TGTGCCAGCAGCCGGGACACCCCCTACGAGCAGTACTTC,CASSRDTPYEQYF
-,-,TRBJ1-4,TRBV5-1,TGCGCCAGCAGCTTGAACACCGAGACGGGTAATGAAAAACTGTTTTTT,CASSLNTETGNEKLFF
TRBD1,-,TRBJ1-2,TRBV2,TGTGCCAGCAGCCGGACAGGGGTTAACTATGGCTACACCTTC,CASSRTGVNYGYTF
-,-,TRBJ1-1,TRBV9,TGTGCCAGTGGCGACAGCGTCATCACTGAAGCTTTCTTT,CASGDSVITEAFF
-,-,TRBJ1-2,TRBV7-2,TGTGCCAGCAGCCCCACCCCCTGGGGCGCTGGCTACACCTTC,CASSPTPWGAGYTF
-,-,TRBJ1-2,TRBV10-3,TGTGCCATCAGTGTTGGGGCTGGGGGCGTATCACTTGGAAACTATGGCTACACCTTC,CAISVGAGGVSLGNYGYTF
TRBD1,-,TRBJ1-5,TRBV5-6,TGTGCCAGCAGCTTTGGACAGGGGGCTGAGCCCCAGCATTTT,CASSFGQGAEPQHF
-,-,TRBJ2-2,TRBV6-5,TGTGCCAGCAGTTACATCAGGGAGCTGTTTTTT,CASSYIRELFF
-,-,TRBJ2-1,TRBV5-1,TGCGCCAGCAGCTTGAATACGGAGCCCTACAATGAGCAGTTCTTC,CASSLNTEPYNEQFF
TRBD1,-,TRBJ2-1,TRBV7-3,TGTGCCAGCAGCTTCCCAGGGGGTCGGGAGCAGTTCTTC,CASSFPGGREQFF
TRBD1,once,TRBJ2-2,TRBV5-1,TGCGCCAGCAGCCGAAGACAGGGCTTCGGGGAGCTGTTTTTT,CASSRRQGFGELFF
-,-,TRBJ2-7,TRBV11-2,TGTGCCAGCAGCTTAGAACCCTCCCCCCACGAGCAGTACTTC,CASSLEPSPHEQYF
-,-,TRBJ1-2,TRBV5-6,TGTGCCAGCGGACACCGGGAAGCAGGCTACACCTTC,CASGHREAGYTF
-,-,TRBJ1-4,TRBV4-3,TGCGCCAGCAGCCAACAGAGGAGGGTTGGGGAAAAACTGTTTTTT,CASSQQRRVGEKLFF
-,-,TRBJ1-2,TRBV9,TGTGCCAGCAGCGTATACCTCAGGGGTTATGGCTACACCTTC,CASSVYLRGYGYTF